The 24 T cell receptor beta chains below come from one sample, sequenced in a study of T cells after posttransplantation cyclophosphamide. Some clones are missing from TCRdb's copy, which holds only in-frame ones; the method was immunoSEQ multiplex PCR. The sample has thousands of clones, nearly 99% seen once; the top ten hold about 0.25%. Input material: naive CD8+ T cells sorted from PBMCs. The origin of the receptors is a man aged 50 to 60 in good health, CMV-negative, and a related stem cell transplant donor.

This clone was picked up one time. V usage is TRBV9 and J usage is TRBJ1-1; D might be TRBD1 (5 bases). CDR1 SGDLS and CDR2 YYNGEE come from the germline V gene. V lost 3 bases to trimming and J lost 0 bases, with 12 bases between them. The CDR3 runs to 15 residues. The CDR3 bases are TGTGCCAGCAGCGAATGGGGGGGGGTGAACACTGAAGCTTTCTTT. Translating it yields CASSEWGGVNTEAFF.

This rearrangement joins TRBV7-8 to TRBJ2-3, with TRBD2 matching over 12 bases. Germline values: CDR1 SGHVS, CDR2 FQNEAQ. This CDR3 contains 17 residues. V lost 5 bases to trimming and J lost 4 bases; unmatched junction nucleotides: 10. The CDR3 here is CASSLGLAGPLPDTQYF. The CDR3 nucleotides are TGTGCCAGCAGCCTAGGACTAGCGGGACCCCTCCCAGATACGCAGTATTTT.

The chain has TRBV9 and TRBJ2-1, with TRBD2 identical over 12 bases. CDR3 length: 15 residues. Germline CDR1 reads SGDLS; CDR2 reads YYNGEE. With 3 bases clipped from V and 5 bases from J, the junction kept 3 bases outside the gene matches. The CDR3 spells CASSGTSGDHNEQFF. Here the CDR3 DNA reads TGTGCCAGCAGCGGGACTAGCGGGGACCACAATGAGCAGTTCTTC.

The chain has TRBV2 and TRBJ2-4; D perhaps matches TRBD1 (6 bases). Germline CDR1 and CDR2: SNHLY and FYNNEI. The germline V and J ends were trimmed by 1 base and 8 bases, with 15 bases remaining between them. This CDR3 has 15 amino acids. The CDR3 bases are TGTGCCAGCAGTGAAGGGGGGCTGCTGGGAGACATTCAGTACTTC. Translated: CASSEGGLLGDIQYF.

V and J are TRBV21-1 and TRBJ1-4; the table's D call TRBD1 went unverified against the DNA. TRBV21-1 corresponds to a pseudogene. The CDR3 is 15 residues long. The CDR3 sequence is CASSKVIQGNEKLFF. CDR3 bases: TGTGCCAGCAGCAAAGTAATCCAGGGTAATGAAAAACTGTTTTTT.

This rearrangement joins TRBV5-4 to TRBJ2-7; 13 bases align to TRBD2. Germline lookup yields CDR1 SGHNT and CDR2 YYREEE (reference sequence). The CDR3 is 15 residues long. V trimming: 5 bases; J trimming: 4 bases; junction bases outside the gene matches: 6. CDR3 sequence (DNA): TGTGCCAGCAGTTACGGGACTAGCGGGATATACGAGCAGTACTTC. Protein: CASSYGTSGIYEQYF.

The rearrangement joins TRBV9 to TRBJ2-2; maybe TRBD2 (6 bases). This CDR3 has 14 amino acids. With 1 base removed from V and 5 bases from J, the gap between germline ends came to 9 bases. Germline-derived CDR1 and CDR2 are SGDLS and YYNGEE. The CDR3 bases are TGTGCCAGCAGCGTATACGGGAGTACCGGGGAGCTGTTTTTT. This gives the protein CASSVYGSTGELFF.

The chain employs TRBV7-9 and TRBJ1-1; D may be TRBD1 (6 bases). Germline V gene lookup returns CDR1 SEHNR and CDR2 FQNEAQ (reference sequence). The CDR3 sequence is 14 residues long. V lost 7 bases and J 4 bases, leaving 16 bases between the germline ends. Here the CDR3 DNA reads TGTGCCAGCACCCTAGGGGGGGCCGGCACTGAAGCTTTCTTT. Translating it yields CASTLGGAGTEAFF.

This chain uses TRBV10-3 with TRBJ2-7, with TRBD1 as a possible D gene (6 bases). V gave up 0 bases and J gave up 5 bases, with 11 bases separating them. CDR1 and CDR2 from the germline V gene are ENHRY and SYGVKD. This CDR3 has 14 residues. CDR3 sequence: CAISESTGYDEQYF. The CDR3 DNA is TGTGCCATCAGTGAGTCAACAGGGTATGACGAGCAGTACTTC.

The gene calls are TRBV27 and TRBJ1-1; D is unresolved. The V and J ends lost 0 bases and 1 base respectively, with 12 bases between them. The CDR3 has 16 residues. Germline V gene lookup returns CDR1 MNHEY and CDR2 SMNVEV (reference sequence). This CDR3 is CASSLSMYRRNTEAFF. The CDR3 nucleotides are TGTGCCAGCAGTTTATCGATGTATAGGAGGAACACTGAAGCTTTCTTT.

This clone occurred once. The chain links TRBV5-6 to TRBJ2-7, with D tentatively TRBD1 (6 bases). Trimming took 0 bases from V and 4 from J, leaving 14 bases between them. The CDR3 contains 15 residues. CDR1 and CDR2 (germline): SGHDT, YYEEEE. The CDR3 DNA is TGTGCCAGCAGCTTGGGGGACATCCCAGAATACGAGCAGTACTTC. This encodes CASSLGDIPEYEQYF.

The chain joins TRBV5-1 to TRBJ2-1; TRBD2 matches at 16 bases. This CDR3 spans 20 amino acids. Germline lookup yields CDR1 SGHRS and CDR2 YFSETQ. After removal of 0 bases from V and 3 bases from J, the junction contained 9 bases not matched to a gene. The CDR3 loop reads CASSLATGTSGRAFYNEQFF. The DNA of the CDR3 is TGCGCCAGCAGCTTGGCCACCGGGACTAGCGGGAGGGCCTTCTACAATGAGCAGTTCTTC.

The chain is built from TRBV10-2 and TRBJ1-4, with D tentatively TRBD1 (5 bases). The V gene's germline CDR1 is WSHSY and CDR2 SAAADI. The CDR3 extends over 15 amino acids. The ends were cut back, 3 bases at V and 3 bases at J, with 11 bases in the middle. The DNA of the CDR3 is TGCGCCAGCAGTGACAGAGACAGCCCTAATGAAAAACTGTTTTTT. Its protein product is CASSDRDSPNEKLFF.

The chain recombines TRBV6-5 with TRBJ2-7; D is uncertain. Germline loops: CDR1 MNHEY, CDR2 SVGAGI. Trimming took off 2 bases at V and 1 base at J, with 9 bases between the two ends. The CDR3 is made up of 14 amino acids. DNA for the CDR3: TGTGCCAGCAGTTACACCGACACGTCCTACGAGCAGTACTTC. Amino acid sequence: CASSYTDTSYEQYF.

The chain links TRBV9 to TRBJ2-1, with TRBD2 matching over 13 bases. There are 18 residues in the CDR3. Losses at the gene ends were 0 bases for V and 2 bases for J; bases not matched to a gene: 5. Germline values: CDR1 SGDLS, CDR2 YYNGEE. The CDR3 sequence is CASSVEGLAGITYNEQFF. The CDR3 region has the DNA TGTGCCAGCAGCGTAGAGGGACTAGCGGGAATCACCTACAATGAGCAGTTCTTC.

CDR3 residues: CASSTGQGGLFEQYF. CDR3 coding DNA: TGTGCCAGTAGTACGGGACAGGGAGGATTGTTCGAGCAGTACTTC. The V gene is TRBV19, the J gene TRBJ2-7; 9 bases fit TRBD1. V was clipped by 4 bases and J by 6 bases; unmatched bases: 10. The V gene's germline CDR1 is LNHDA and CDR2 SQIVND (reference sequence). The CDR3 has 15 amino acids.

The chain joins TRBV4-1 to TRBJ2-7, with 8 positions matching TRBD2. Germline V CDR1 and CDR2: MGHRA, YSYEKL. V trimming: 4 bases; J trimming: 1 base; junction bases outside the gene matches: 12. The CDR3 sequence is 17 residues long. CDR3 nucleotides: TGCGCCAGCAGCCGGGCCTTAGCGGGGTCGACATCCTACGAGCAGTACTTC. This gives the protein CASSRALAGSTSYEQYF.

J is TRBJ2-3 and V is TRBV7-9, with TRBD2 identical over 8 bases. There are 16 residues in the CDR3. Germline V gene data show CDR1 as SEHNR and CDR2 as FQNEAQ (reference sequence). V trimming: 4 bases; J trimming: 0 bases; junction bases outside the gene matches: 6. In DNA, the CDR3 is TGTGCCAGCAGCTACACTGCTAGCGGGAGCACAGATACGCAGTATTTT. Residues: CASSYTASGSTDTQYF.

The V call is TRBV15, the J call TRBJ2-5, with TRBD1 matching 8 bases. The CDR3 sequence is 18 residues long. Losses at the gene ends were 9 bases for V and 2 bases for J; bases not matched to a gene: 20. Germline V lookup: CDR1 LNHNV, CDR2 YYDKDF (reference sequence). The CDR3 DNA follows: TGTGCCACGATCGATCAGGGGGCAATCCTGGATTTTCAAGAGACCCAGTACTTC. Its protein is CATIDQGAILDFQETQYF.

The rearrangement joins TRBV6-1 to TRBJ2-3, with D uncertain. Trimming took off 4 bases at V and 0 bases at J, with 11 bases between the two ends. Germline CDR1 is MNHNS and CDR2 is SASEGT. This CDR3 spans 15 amino acids. CDR3 nucleotides: TGTGCCAGCAGTGTCCCGGTGACTAGCACAGATACGCAGTATTTT. Encoded protein: CASSVPVTSTDTQYF.

This chain uses TRBV16 with TRBJ2-1; 7 nucleotides align to TRBD1. Trimming cost V 2 bases and J 4 bases; bases outside gene matches: 2. Looked up from germline, CDR1 is KGHSY and CDR2 is FQNENV. The CDR3 has 14 residues. The CDR3 DNA reads TGTGCCAGCAGCCAAGGGACAGTGTACAATGAGCAGTTCTTC. Protein: CASSQGTVYNEQFF. Filled out from reference TRBV16 and TRBJ2-1, the complete variable domain reads GEEVAQTPKHLVRGEGQKAKLYCAPIKGHSYVFWYQQVLKNEFKFLISFQNENVFDETGMPKERFSAKCLPNSPCSLEIQATKLEDSAVYFCASSQGTVYNEQFFGPGTRLTVL.

The V call is TRBV27, the J call TRBJ2-1; possible D gene TRBD2, 6 bases. Trimming left V 2 bases short and J 9 bases short, with 14 bases between. Per the germline V gene, CDR1 is MNHEY and CDR2 is SMNVEV (reference sequence). This CDR3 region has 14 residues. In DNA, the CDR3 is TGTGCCAGCAGTTTAGGGTTAAGGGAGGCTGAGCAGTTCTTC. The encoded protein is CASSLGLREAEQFF.

Notes on this clone: The junction departs from germline at one end; a sequencing error may be responsible. The V gene is TRBV6-5, the J gene TRBJ1-5; D gene unclear. Germline V gene lookup returns CDR1 MNHEY and CDR2 SVGAGI. The CDR3 loop spans 14 amino acids. CDR3 nucleotide sequence: TGTGCCAGCAGTTACTCGACAAGCAGTCAGCCCCAGCATTTT. This encodes CASSYSTSSQPQHF.

The chain links TRBV16 to TRBJ1-2; 10 nucleotides line up with TRBD1. The CDR3 has 15 amino acids. Trimming at V came to 5 bases and at J to 2 bases, leaving 5 bases not matched to a gene. Germline lookup yields CDR1 KGHSY and CDR2 FQNENV. This CDR3 reads CASSFPGQGNYGYTF. The DNA for the CDR3 is TGTGCCAGCAGCTTCCCGGGACAGGGGAACTATGGCTACACCTTC. Full variable domain (outside the CDR3, taken from reference TRBV16 and TRBJ1-2): GEEVAQTPKHLVRGEGQKAKLYCAPIKGHSYVFWYQQVLKNEFKFLISFQNENVFDETGMPKERFSAKCLPNSPCSLEIQATKLEDSAVYFCASSFPGQGNYGYTFGSGTRLTVV.